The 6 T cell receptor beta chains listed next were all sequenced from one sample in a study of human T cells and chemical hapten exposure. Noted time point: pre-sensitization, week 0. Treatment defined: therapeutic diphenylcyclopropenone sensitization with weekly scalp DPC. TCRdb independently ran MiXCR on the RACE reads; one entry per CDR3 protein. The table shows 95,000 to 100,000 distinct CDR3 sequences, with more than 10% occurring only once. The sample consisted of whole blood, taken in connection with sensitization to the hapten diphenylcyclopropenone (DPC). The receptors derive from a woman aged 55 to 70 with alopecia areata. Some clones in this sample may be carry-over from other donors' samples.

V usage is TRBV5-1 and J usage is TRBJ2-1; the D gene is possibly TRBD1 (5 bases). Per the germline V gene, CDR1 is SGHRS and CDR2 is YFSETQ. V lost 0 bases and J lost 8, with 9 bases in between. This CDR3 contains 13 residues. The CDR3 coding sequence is TGCGCCAGCAGCTTGGCCAGGGAAGATGAGCAGTTCTTC. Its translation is CASSLAREDEQFF. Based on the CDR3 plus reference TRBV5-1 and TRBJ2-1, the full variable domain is KAGVTQTPRYLIKTRGQQVTLSCSPISGHRSVSWYQQTPGQGLQFLFEYFSETQRNKGNFPGRFSGRQFSNSRSEMNVSTLELGDSALYLCASSLAREDEQFFGPGTRLTVL.

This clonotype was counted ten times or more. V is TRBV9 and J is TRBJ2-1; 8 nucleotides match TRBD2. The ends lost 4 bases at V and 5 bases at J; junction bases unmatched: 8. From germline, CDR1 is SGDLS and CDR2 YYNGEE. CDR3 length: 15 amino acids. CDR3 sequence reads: CASSNRGGPNNEQFF. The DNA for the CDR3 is TGTGCCAGCAGCAATCGGGGGGGCCCTAACAATGAGCAGTTCTTC.

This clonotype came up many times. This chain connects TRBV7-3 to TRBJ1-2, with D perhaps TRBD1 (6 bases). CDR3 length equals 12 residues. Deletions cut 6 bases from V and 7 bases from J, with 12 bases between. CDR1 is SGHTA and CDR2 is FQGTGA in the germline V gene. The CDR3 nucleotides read TGTGCCAGCAGGGGGGACATAGGTGGCTACACCTTC. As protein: CASRGDIGGYTF.

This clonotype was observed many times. Here the CDR3 reads CASSAGTGSYEQYF. The CDR3 region has the DNA TGCGCCAGCAGTGCCGGGACTGGCTCCTACGAGCAGTACTTC. The chain couples TRBV10-1 to TRBJ2-7; weak D call: TRBD2 (6 bases). The CDR3 is 14 residues long. Germline CDR1 is WNHNN and CDR2 is SYGVQD (reference sequence). V was shortened by 4 bases and J by 0 bases, with 10 bases between the two germline ends.

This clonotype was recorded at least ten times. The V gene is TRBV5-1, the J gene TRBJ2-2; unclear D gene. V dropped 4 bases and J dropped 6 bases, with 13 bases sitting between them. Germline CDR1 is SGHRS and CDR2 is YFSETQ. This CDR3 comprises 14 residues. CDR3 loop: CASSPSWGSGELFF. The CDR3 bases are TGCGCCAGCAGCCCGAGTTGGGGTTCCGGGGAGCTGTTTTTT.

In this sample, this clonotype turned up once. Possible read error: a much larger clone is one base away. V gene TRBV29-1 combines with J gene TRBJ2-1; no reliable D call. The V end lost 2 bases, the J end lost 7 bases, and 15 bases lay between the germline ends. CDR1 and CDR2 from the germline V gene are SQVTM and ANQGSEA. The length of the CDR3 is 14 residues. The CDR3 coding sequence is TGCAGCGTTGAAAGTCTACACCACCTGAATGAGCAGTTCTTC. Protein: CSVESLHHLNEQFF.